Listed below are T cell receptor beta chains from one sample, sequenced in a study of STAT5B mutations in CD4+ large granular lymphocyte leukemia. Repertoires were generated with immunoSEQ multiplex PCR, while TCRdb's copy carries only in-frame clones and drops some. Of around 29,000 clones in the sample, more than 65% were seen once. Sequencing was done on a sample of CD4+ T cells from blood buffy coats. These receptors came from a human donor in good health. Each CDR3 is given with its conserved first and last residue. The order of the fields is clone size, V gene, D gene, J gene, CDR3 protein, CDR3 DNA. The D gene is left open where the match is weak. Clone sizes are given selectively: once, few, many, or a class where the clone is expanded.

clone size: NA; V gene: TRBV15; D gene: TRBD1; J gene: TRBJ1-5; CDR3 protein: CATSRPGQGANQPQHF; CDR3 DNA: TGTGCCACCAGCAGACCAGGACAGGGCGCGAATCAGCCCCAGCATTTT
clone size: NA; V gene: TRBV5-1; D gene: NA; J gene: TRBJ1-6; CDR3 protein: CASSNPAGNSPLHF; CDR3 DNA: TGCGCCAGCAGCAACCCGGCGGGGAATTCACCCCTCCACTTT
clone size: NA; V gene: TRBV28; D gene: NA; J gene: TRBJ1-1; CDR3 protein: CASSFPPNTEAFF; CDR3 DNA: TGTGCCAGCAGTTTTCCGCCGAACACTGAAGCTTTCTTT
clone size: few; V gene: TRBV2; D gene: NA; J gene: TRBJ1-5; CDR3 protein: CASRAGDTGSNQPQHF; CDR3 DNA: TGTGCCAGCAGAGCCGGAGACACAGGTAGCAATCAGCCCCAGCATTTT
clone size: NA; V gene: TRBV7-2; D gene: TRBD2; J gene: TRBJ2-1; CDR3 protein: CASSILAAEQFF; CDR3 DNA: TGTGCCAGCAGCATTCTAGCGGCCGAGCAGTTCTTC
clone size: NA; V gene: TRBV6-4; D gene: TRBD1; J gene: TRBJ1-1; CDR3 protein: CAPELLGTDIMNTEAFF; CDR3 DNA: TGTGCCCCCGAGTTACTCGGGACAGATATCATGAACACTGAAGCTTTCTTT
clone size: NA; V gene: TRBV7-8; D gene: NA; J gene: TRBJ2-5; CDR3 protein: CASSLGPNSGETQYF; CDR3 DNA: TGTGCCAGCAGCTTAGGTCCGAACAGCGGGGAGACCCAGTACTTC
clone size: NA; V gene: TRBV5-1; D gene: TRBD2; J gene: TRBJ2-1; CDR3 protein: CASSLVLAGGRRNEQFF; CDR3 DNA: TGCGCCAGCAGCTTGGTGCTAGCGGGGGGGCGGCGCAATGAGCAGTTCTTC
clone size: NA; V gene: TRBV27; D gene: TRBD2; J gene: TRBJ2-1; CDR3 protein: CASSLGLAGGRVKPYNEQFF; CDR3 DNA: TGTGCCAGCAGTTTAGGGCTAGCGGGGGGGCGAGTCAAGCCATACAATGAGCAGTTCTTC
clone size: NA; V gene: TRBV14; D gene: NA; J gene: TRBJ1-6; CDR3 protein: CASSQGRENSPLHF; CDR3 DNA: TGTGCCAGCAGCCAGGGCAGGGAAAATTCACCCCTCCACTTT
clone size: NA; V gene: TRBV9; D gene: TRBD2; J gene: TRBJ2-3; CDR3 protein: CASSLTSGGFDTQYF; CDR3 DNA: TGTGCCAGCAGTCTTACTAGCGGGGGGTTTGATACGCAGTATTTT
clone size: NA; V gene: TRBV9; D gene: NA; J gene: TRBJ2-2; CDR3 protein: CASSADPILKTGELFF; CDR3 DNA: TGTGCCAGCAGTGCCGACCCTATCCTTAAGACCGGGGAGCTGTTTTTT
clone size: NA; V gene: TRBV6-5; D gene: NA; J gene: TRBJ1-5; CDR3 protein: CASSVRGSSNQPQHF; CDR3 DNA: TGTGCCAGCAGTGTCAGGGGATCTAGCAATCAGCCCCAGCATTTT
clone size: NA; V gene: TRBV15; D gene: TRBD1; J gene: TRBJ2-7; CDR3 protein: CATSERTGHRYEQYF; CDR3 DNA: TGTGCCACCAGCGAAAGGACAGGTCATCGCTACGAGCAGTACTTC
clone size: NA; V gene: TRBV5-1; D gene: NA; J gene: TRBJ1-2; CDR3 protein: CASSWTERGGYTF; CDR3 DNA: TGCGCCAGCAGCTGGACAGAAAGAGGTGGCTACACCTTC
clone size: few; V gene: TRBV7-8; D gene: TRBD2; J gene: TRBJ2-5; CDR3 protein: CASSLLAGIKETQYF; CDR3 DNA: TGTGCCAGCAGCTTACTAGCGGGGATTAAAGAGACCCAGTACTTC
clone size: NA; V gene: TRBV10-3; D gene: NA; J gene: TRBJ1-3; CDR3 protein: CASATGLSGNTIYF; CDR3 DNA: TGTGCCAGCGCTACAGGTCTCTCTGGAAACACCATATATTTT
clone size: NA; V gene: TRBV11-2; D gene: NA; J gene: TRBJ2-1; CDR3 protein: CASSSGLSSYNEQFF; CDR3 DNA: TGTGCCAGCAGCTCTGGACTGAGCTCCTACAATGAGCAGTTCTTC
clone size: NA; V gene: TRBV5-1; D gene: NA; J gene: TRBJ1-5; CDR3 protein: CASSVGHGNQPQHF; CDR3 DNA: TGCGCCAGCAGCGTGGGCCACGGGAATCAGCCCCAGCATTTT
clone size: NA; V gene: TRBV27; D gene: TRBD1; J gene: TRBJ2-5; CDR3 protein: CASSLLDRGGQETQYF; CDR3 DNA: TGTGCCAGCAGTTTACTGGACAGGGGAGGCCAAGAGACCCAGTACTTC
clone size: few; V gene: TRBV5-1; D gene: TRBD2; J gene: TRBJ2-1; CDR3 protein: CASSSRLAGGPSSYNEQFF; CDR3 DNA: TGCGCCAGCAGCTCTAGACTAGCGGGGGGCCCCAGCTCCTACAATGAGCAGTTCTTC
clone size: NA; V gene: TRBV19; D gene: TRBD2; J gene: TRBJ2-5; CDR3 protein: CASSTGLAGTQETQYF; CDR3 DNA: TGTGCCAGTAGTACAGGACTAGCGGGGACCCAAGAGACCCAGTACTTC
clone size: NA; V gene: TRBV2; D gene: NA; J gene: TRBJ2-7; CDR3 protein: CASKRTGDSYEQYF; CDR3 DNA: TGTGCCAGCAAAAGGACGGGAGACTCCTACGAGCAGTACTTC
clone size: NA; V gene: TRBV7-2; D gene: TRBD1; J gene: TRBJ1-6; CDR3 protein: CASSTGQGQNSPLHF; CDR3 DNA: TGTGCCAGCAGCACCGGACAGGGACAAAACTCACCCCTCCACTTT
clone size: NA; V gene: TRBV21-1; D gene: NA; J gene: TRBJ2-2; CDR3 protein: CASTNREGRGRTGELFF; CDR3 DNA: TGTGCCAGCACCAACCGGGAGGGCAGGGGACGGACCGGGGAGCTGTTTTTT
clone size: few; V gene: TRBV6-1; D gene: NA; J gene: TRBJ1-5; CDR3 protein: CASMLADSNQPQHF; CDR3 DNA: TGTGCCAGCATGCTGGCGGATAGCAATCAGCCCCAGCATTTT
clone size: NA; V gene: TRBV6-6; D gene: NA; J gene: TRBJ1-1; CDR3 protein: CASSYSGRANTEAFF; CDR3 DNA: TGTGCCAGCAGTTACTCTGGGCGGGCGAACACTGAAGCTTTCTTT
clone size: NA; V gene: TRBV23-1; D gene: NA; J gene: TRBJ1-2; CDR3 protein: CASSQLSYTYGYTF; CDR3 DNA: TGCGCCAGCAGTCAATTAAGTTATACCTATGGCTACACCTTC
clone size: NA; V gene: TRBV6-6; D gene: NA; J gene: TRBJ1-6; CDR3 protein: CASSLRETYNSPLHF; CDR3 DNA: TGTGCCAGCAGTCTACGAGAAACCTATAATTCACCCCTCCACTTT
clone size: once; V gene: TRBV18; D gene: NA; J gene: TRBJ1-1; CDR3 protein: CASSLTQANTEAFF; CDR3 DNA: TGTGCCAGCTCACTCACTCAGGCGAACACTGAAGCTTTCTTT
clone size: once; V gene: TRBV19; D gene: NA; J gene: TRBJ1-3; CDR3 protein: CASNGGNTIYF; CDR3 DNA: TGTGCCAGTAATGGCGGAAACACCATATATTTT
clone size: NA; V gene: TRBV5-1; D gene: TRBD1; J gene: TRBJ2-3; CDR3 protein: CASRTTGEGDTQYF; CDR3 DNA: TGCGCCAGCAGAACGACAGGGGAAGGAGATACGCAGTATTTT
clone size: NA; V gene: TRBV5-4; D gene: NA; J gene: TRBJ2-7; CDR3 protein: CASSWGDEQYF; CDR3 DNA: TGTGCCAGCAGCTGGGGCGACGAGCAGTACTTC
clone size: NA; V gene: TRBV19; D gene: TRBD2; J gene: TRBJ2-5; CDR3 protein: CASTLSGTSYGTQYF; CDR3 DNA: TGTGCCAGTACTCTATCCGGGACTAGTTATGGGACCCAGTACTTC
clone size: NA; V gene: TRBV19; D gene: TRBD1; J gene: TRBJ1-1; CDR3 protein: CASSILTGGRTTEAFF; CDR3 DNA: TGTGCCAGTAGTATCCTGACAGGGGGAAGGACCACTGAAGCTTTCTTT
clone size: NA; V gene: TRBV5-1; D gene: NA; J gene: TRBJ2-7; CDR3 protein: CASSLDRVISYEQYF; CDR3 DNA: TGCGCCAGCAGCTTGGACAGGGTGATCTCCTACGAGCAGTACTTC
clone size: once; V gene: TRBV19; D gene: NA; J gene: TRBJ1-3; CDR3 protein: CASDEARGFAGNTIYF; CDR3 DNA: TGTGCCAGTGATGAGGCTCGGGGCTTCGCTGGAAACACCATATATTTT
clone size: few; V gene: TRBV9; D gene: NA; J gene: TRBJ1-1; CDR3 protein: CASSVGAGGGGEAFF; CDR3 DNA: TGTGCCAGCAGCGTAGGGGCAGGTGGGGGAGGTGAAGCTTTCTTT
clone size: NA; V gene: TRBV6-1; D gene: NA; J gene: TRBJ1-5; CDR3 protein: CASSELSNQPQHF; CDR3 DNA: TGTGCCAGCAGTGAACTAAGCAATCAGCCCCAGCATTTT
clone size: NA; V gene: TRBV5-1; D gene: NA; J gene: TRBJ2-3; CDR3 protein: CASSEDSGDLTQYF; CDR3 DNA: TGCGCCAGCAGCGAAGACAGTGGGGACTTAACGCAGTATTTT